The 26 T cell receptor beta chains below were found in one sample sequenced in a study of beta chain features in type 1 diabetes. As every portion of the isolated RNA was reverse transcribed, the sequencing read expressed TCRB transcripts. Sequenced by immunoSEQ multiplex PCR; TCRdb stores in-frame clones only, minus some. The table has some 900,000 clones, roughly 15% seen once. Sequencing was done on a sample of naive CD4+ T cells from blood. The receptors here all came from a woman younger than 35 in good health.

This chain connects TRBV7-9 to TRBJ1-2; D is unresolved. V was trimmed by 4 bases and J by 3 bases, leaving 12 bases between them. CDR3 size: 14 residues. CDR1 SEHNR and CDR2 FQNEAQ come from the germline V gene (reference sequence). CDR3 loop: CASSSLTRYYGYTF. The CDR3 nucleotides are TGTGCCAGCAGCTCGCTAACCCGGTACTATGGCTACACCTTC.

V usage is TRBV11-2 and J usage is TRBJ2-3; D call uncertain. The germline V gene encodes CDR1 SGHAT and CDR2 FQNNGV. There are 17 residues in the CDR3. The ends were cut back, 2 bases at V and 5 bases at J, with 20 bases in the middle. In DNA form, the CDR3 reads TGTGCCAGCAGCTTAATGGCAGCCAATAATCCCCTAGATACGCAGTATTTT. Its translation: CASSLMAANNPLDTQYF.

This clone was seen a handful of times. This chain links TRBV7-2 with TRBJ2-1; TRBD1 or TRBD2 may be the D gene (5 bases each). CDR3 size: 15 residues. CDR1 SGHTA and CDR2 FQGNSA come from the germline V gene. Between the trimmed V and J ends, which lost 7 bases and 4 bases, there was a span of 17 bases. The CDR3: CASNDRDLSYNEQFF. Written as DNA, the CDR3 is TGTGCCAGCAACGACCGGGACCTCAGTTACAATGAGCAGTTCTTC.

There are a few counts of this clone. At one end the junction does not follow the germline gene, possibly because of a read error. The chain is built from TRBV7-8 and TRBJ2-1, with 8 bases aligning to TRBD2. The CDR3 is 12 residues long. Germline V gene data show CDR1 as SGHVS and CDR2 as FQNEAQ. DNA of the CDR3: TGTGCCAGCAGCATTAGCGGGAATGAGCAGCTCTTC. Amino acid sequence: CASSISGNEQLF.

The rearrangement joins TRBV10-3 to TRBJ2-7; tentatively, D is TRBD1 (6 bases). The length of the CDR3 is 14 residues. Deletions cut 7 bases from V and 0 bases from J, with 13 bases between. Germline CDR1 reads ENHRY; CDR2 reads SYGVKD. Here the CDR3 DNA reads TGTGCCATCAATCAGGGACACAGCTCCTACGAGCAGTACTTC. It yields the protein CAINQGHSSYEQYF.

The chain couples TRBV7-9 to TRBJ2-2; D is uncertain. CDR3 length: 14 residues. The V gene's germline CDR1 is SEHNR and CDR2 FQNEAQ (reference sequence). Trimming shortened V by 5 bases and J by 5 bases, and 12 bases separated the two germline ends. CDR3 coding DNA: TGTGCCAGCAGCAAACCTAGTCATACCGGGGAGCTGTTTTTT. This sequence encodes CASSKPSHTGELFF.

The rearrangement joins TRBV23-1 to TRBJ2-7; 8 bases are shared with TRBD2. TRBV23-1 is recorded as an ORF, its role being uncertain. The CDR3 extends over 13 amino acids. J gave up 9 bases and V 6 bases, and 10 bases lay outside the gene matches. The chain's CDR3 is CASSDRRGAGQYF. CDR3 DNA sequence: TGCGCCAGCAGCGACAGGCGGGGGGCTGGGCAGTACTTC.

The chain has TRBV20-1 and TRBJ1-2; D possibly corresponds to TRBD1 (5 bases). CDR3 size: 11 residues. V was trimmed by 2 bases and J by 8 bases, leaving 9 bases between them. CDR1 DFQATT and CDR2 SNEGSKA come from the germline V gene (reference sequence). CDR3 sequence reads: CSARSGRGYTF. DNA of the CDR3: TGCAGTGCTAGATCGGGACGGGGCTACACCTTC.

The chain recombines TRBV10-3 with TRBJ2-5; D call uncertain. The CDR3 runs 13 residues. V lost 6 bases and J lost 2, with 10 bases in between. The V gene's germline CDR1 is ENHRY and CDR2 SYGVKD. The CDR3 loop reads CAIRANLQETQYF. The CDR3 DNA sequence: TGTGCCATCAGGGCGAACCTTCAAGAGACCCAGTACTTC.

The chain couples TRBV27 to TRBJ2-2, with D perhaps being TRBD1 or TRBD2 (5 bases each). CDR1 MNHEY and CDR2 SMNVEV come from the germline V gene (reference sequence). V gave up 5 bases and J gave up 3 bases, with 13 bases separating them. The CDR3 is 15 amino acids. CDR3 loop: CASSAPGRDTGELFF. CDR3 nucleotides: TGTGCCAGCAGTGCTCCGGGACGGGACACCGGGGAGCTGTTTTTT.

V gene TRBV18 combines with J gene TRBJ2-2; the match to TRBD1 covers 9 bases. CDR3 length equals 16 residues. V lost 0 bases, J lost 6 bases, and 5 bases stayed unmatched. CDR1 and CDR2 from the germline V gene are KGHSH and LQKENI. CDR3 sequence: CASSPPGTGSPGELFF. In nucleotides, the CDR3 is TGTGCCAGCTCACCACCCGGGACAGGGTCTCCCGGGGAGCTGTTTTTT.

J is TRBJ2-5 and V is TRBV7-2; the match to TRBD2 covers 7 bases. The CDR3 loop spans 15 amino acids. The trim removed 0 bases at V and 2 bases at J, leaving 3 bases unmatched. The V gene's germline CDR1 is SGHTA and CDR2 FQGNSA. The CDR3 bases are TGTGCCAGCAGCTTAGCCGGGACTAAACAAGAGACCCAGTACTTC. This codes for CASSLAGTKQETQYF.

The chain employs TRBV6-5 and TRBJ2-6; D call uncertain. V lost 3 bases, J lost 1 base, and 10 bases lay in between. The CDR3 is 16 amino acids. Germline V lookup: CDR1 MNHEY, CDR2 SVGAGI. The CDR3 reads CASSYYPQSGANVLTF. The CDR3 DNA is TGTGCCAGCAGTTATTATCCCCAATCTGGGGCCAACGTCCTGACTTTC.

The chain has TRBV18 and TRBJ2-3; 8 nucleotides match TRBD1. J was trimmed by 1 base and V by 3 bases; bases with no gene match: 3. The CDR3 has 15 amino acids. CDR1 KGHSH and CDR2 LQKENI come from the germline V gene. CDR3 residues: CASSPTTGGTDTQYF. For the CDR3, the DNA is TGTGCCAGCTCACCGACGACAGGGGGCACAGATACGCAGTATTTT.

There are a few counts of this clone. The chain combines TRBV18 with TRBJ2-1, with D uncertain. CDR1 and CDR2 (germline): KGHSH, LQKENI. This CDR3 has 12 residues. Trimming took 3 bases from V and 7 from J, leaving 7 bases between them. CDR3 in DNA: TGTGCCAGCTCACCGGTAGGGAATGAGCAGTTCTTC. Translation gives CASSPVGNEQFF.

This clone was seen only a few times. The V gene is TRBV29-1, the J gene TRBJ1-2, with TRBD1 identical over 7 bases. J gave up 4 bases and V 5 bases, and 4 bases lay outside the gene matches. The CDR3 is made up of 12 amino acids. Germline values: CDR1 SQVTM, CDR2 ANQGSEA. CDR3 sequence reads: CSVNNRGYGYTF. In DNA, the CDR3 is TGCAGCGTTAATAACAGGGGCTATGGCTACACCTTC.

Comments on this clone: The germline gene is not matched at one end of the junction; a read error may be the cause. J is TRBJ2-2 and V is TRBV18, with D possibly matching TRBD2 (6 bases). CDR3 size: 17 residues. Germline CDR1 is KGHSH and CDR2 is LQKENI. The CDR3 spells CASTPQRGGFGIGELFF. The CDR3 DNA follows: TGTGCCAGCACACCCCAGAGGGGAGGCTTCGGTATCGGGGAGCTGTTTTTT.

The V and J genes are TRBV1 and TRBJ1-5. TRBV1 is a pseudogene segment. The CDR3 has 18 amino acids. The CDR3 is CTSSQDGGREERTQPQHF. The CDR3 DNA follows: TGCACCAGCAGCCAAGATGGGGGCCGGGAGGAAAGGACTCAGCCCCAGCATTTT.

This chain uses TRBV4-2 with TRBJ2-5; TRBD2 matches 10 bases. Germline V gene data show CDR1 as LGHNA and CDR2 as YNFKEQ. This CDR3 comprises 15 residues. V gave up 1 base and J gave up 1 base; unmatched junction bases: 0. The DNA of the CDR3 is TGTGCCAGCAGCCAAGGGACTAGCGGCCAAGAGACCCAGTACTTC. Translation gives CASSQGTSGQETQYF.

The chain links TRBV6-6 to TRBJ2-7; 8 bases match TRBD2. V shed 0 bases, J shed 3 bases, and the junction held 4 bases outside the gene matches. CDR1 is MNHNY and CDR2 is SVGAGI in the germline V gene (reference sequence). The CDR3 totals 15 residues. As DNA, the CDR3 is TGTGCCAGCAGTTACTCAAGACTAGCGATCTACGAGCAGTACTTC. Protein sequence: CASSYSRLAIYEQYF.

This clone has only a few counts. The gene calls are TRBV28 and TRBJ1-2; D might be TRBD1 (5 bases). Germline V lookup: CDR1 MDHEN, CDR2 SYDVKM. This CDR3 has 13 amino acids. V dropped 3 bases and J dropped 6 bases, with 11 bases sitting between them. CDR3 in DNA: TGTGCCAGCAGTTTCCAGGGACCGGATGGCTACACCTTC. It encodes CASSFQGPDGYTF.

This clone has just a few counts. Here the CDR3 reads CASSKESGLGALNTEAFF. The CDR3 region has the DNA TGTGCCAGCAGCAAAGAGTCCGGTTTGGGAGCCTTGAACACTGAAGCTTTCTTT. The chain couples TRBV21-1 to TRBJ1-1. TRBV21-1 is a documented pseudogene. This CDR3 is built from 18 residues.

This clone was picked up a small number of times. The chain carries TRBV10-1 and TRBJ2-1, with a weak D call TRBD1 (5 bases). V was cut by 4 bases and J by 13 bases, with 14 bases left in between. The CDR3 sequence is 12 residues long. CDR1 is WNHNN and CDR2 is SYGVQD in the germline V gene (reference sequence). The CDR3 loop is CASSAPDRPQFF. CDR3 in DNA: TGCGCCAGCAGTGCACCAGACAGACCCCAGTTCTTC.

This clone appeared a few times. The chain carries TRBV29-1 and TRBJ2-3; D uncertain. CDR1 is SQVTM and CDR2 is ANQGSEA in the germline V gene. CDR3 length equals 11 residues. Trimming shortened V by 2 bases and J by 7 bases, and 7 bases separated the two germline ends. In nucleotides, the CDR3 is TGCAGCGTTGAACAGCTTAATACGCAGTATTTT. The encoded protein is CSVEQLNTQYF.

The chain uses TRBV7-8 and TRBJ2-3; TRBD2 matches at 7 bases. Germline CDR1 reads SGHVS; CDR2 reads FQNEAQ. After removal of 3 bases from V and 3 bases from J, the junction contained 12 bases not matched to a gene. The CDR3 consists of 17 residues. CDR3: CASSLGVVSGPTDTQYF. The CDR3 DNA follows: TGTGCCAGCAGCTTGGGGGTGGTTAGCGGGCCGACAGATACGCAGTATTTT.

The V call is TRBV18, the J call TRBJ2-1; no firm D call. V was shortened by 6 bases and J by 1 base, with 10 bases between the two germline ends. The CDR3 has 14 residues. CDR1 is KGHSH and CDR2 is LQKENI in the germline V gene. The CDR3 DNA reads TGTGCCAGCTCCGCCAGTAGTTCCTACAATGAGCAGTTCTTC. Its protein product is CASSASSSYNEQFF.